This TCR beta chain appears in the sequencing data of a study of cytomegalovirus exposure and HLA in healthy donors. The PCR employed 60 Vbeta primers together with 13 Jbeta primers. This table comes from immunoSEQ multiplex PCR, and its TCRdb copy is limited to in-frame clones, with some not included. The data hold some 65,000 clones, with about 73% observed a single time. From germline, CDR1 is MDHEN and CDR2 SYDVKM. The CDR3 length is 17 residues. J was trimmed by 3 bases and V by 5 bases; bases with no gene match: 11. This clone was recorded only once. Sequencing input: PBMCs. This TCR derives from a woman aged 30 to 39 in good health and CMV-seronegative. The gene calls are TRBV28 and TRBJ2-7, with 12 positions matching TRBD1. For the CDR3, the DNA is TGTGCCAGCAGTCCCCAAGCCGGGACAGGGGGCCACTACGAGCAGTACTTC. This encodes CASSPQAGTGGHYEQYF.